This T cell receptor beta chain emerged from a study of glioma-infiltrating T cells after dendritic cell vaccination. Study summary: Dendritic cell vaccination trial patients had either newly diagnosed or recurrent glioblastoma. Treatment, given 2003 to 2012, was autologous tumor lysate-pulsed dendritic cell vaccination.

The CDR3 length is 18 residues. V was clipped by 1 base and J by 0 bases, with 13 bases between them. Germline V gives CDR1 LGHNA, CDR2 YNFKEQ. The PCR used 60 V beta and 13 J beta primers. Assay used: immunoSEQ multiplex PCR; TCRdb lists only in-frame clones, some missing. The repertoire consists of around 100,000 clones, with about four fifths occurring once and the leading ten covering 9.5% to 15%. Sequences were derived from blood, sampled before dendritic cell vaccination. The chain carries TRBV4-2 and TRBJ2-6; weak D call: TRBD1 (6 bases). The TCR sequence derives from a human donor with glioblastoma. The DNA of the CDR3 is TGTGCCAGCAGCCAAGTGGGGGCGAGGGGCTCTGGGGCCAACGTCCTGACTTTC. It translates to CASSQVGARGSGANVLTF.